This is a list of T cell receptor beta chains from one sample in a study of post-analysis software for immune sequencing data. One entry per CDR3 protein results from TCRdb running MiXCR on the PCR reads. Of fewer than 900,000 distinct CDR3 sequences in the sample, about 43% were seen once. The sequencing input was blood. Receptors originate from a girl under 18 with multiple sclerosis. Each CDR3 is given with its conserved first and last residue. A D gene is named only where the DNA matches it firmly. Size tells how often a clone was seen (once, few, many) or the class of an expanded clone, and some rows leave it out.

d_call j_call clone_size v_call cdr3_aa cdr3_nt
. TRBJ1-2 few TRBV6-4 CASSRDPGSGYTF TGTGCCAGCAGCCGGGACCCTGGGAGTGGCTACACCTTC
. TRBJ2-7 . TRBV5-1 CASSFGGPDAQYF TGCGCCAGCAGCTTTGGCGGGCCGGATGCGCAGTACTTC
. TRBJ2-7 . TRBV15 CATSRDRGQRTYEQYF TGTGCCACCAGCAGAGATAGAGGACAGCGAACCTACGAGCAGTACTTC
. TRBJ2-3 . TRBV9 CASSVGRSSVTDTQYF TGTGCCAGCAGCGTGGGTCGGTCCAGCGTCACAGATACGCAGTATTTT
TRBD2 TRBJ2-7 . TRBV11-2 CASSSIAGGLYEQYF TGTGCCAGCAGCTCTATAGCGGGAGGGCTCTACGAGCAGTACTTC
TRBD2 TRBJ2-7 . TRBV5-1 CASTEGLAGLATYYEQYF TGCGCCAGCACCGAAGGACTAGCGGGCCTCGCTACTTACTACGAGCAGTACTTC
. TRBJ2-7 . TRBV6-5 CASRRTSAEQYF TGTGCCAGCAGACGCACTAGTGCCGAGCAGTACTTC
TRBD1 TRBJ2-7 few TRBV7-2 CASSPGPGTGPYEQYF TGTGCCAGCAGCCCCGGGCCCGGGACAGGGCCCTACGAGCAGTACTTC
. TRBJ1-5 . TRBV6-1 CASSEAAGGLGARQPQHF TGTGCCAGCAGTGAAGCGGCGGGGGGCCTGGGGGCGCGTCAGCCCCAGCATTTT
. TRBJ2-3 few TRBV20-1 CSASDRLAGTDTQYF TGCAGTGCTAGCGACAGGCTAGCTGGGACAGATACGCAGTATTTT
. TRBJ2-7 . TRBV20-1 CSARDPLVSSYEQYF TGCAGTGCTAGAGACCCCCTGGTAAGCTCCTACGAGCAGTACTTC
. TRBJ2-1 . TRBV6-5 CASSYSSSYEQFF TGTGCCAGCAGTTACTCGAGCTCCTACGAGCAGTTCTTC
TRBD2 TRBJ2-1 . TRBV24-1 CATSESGRPFNEQFF TGTGCCACCAGTGAGAGCGGGAGGCCCTTTAATGAGCAGTTCTTC
. TRBJ1-1 . TRBV19 CASSPMGLEAFF TGTGCCAGTAGTCCTATGGGCCTTGAAGCTTTCTTT
. TRBJ2-2 . TRBV6-5 CASSYSPESNTGELFF TGTGCCAGCAGTTACTCTCCAGAGTCGAACACCGGGGAGCTGTTTTTT
. TRBJ2-3 . TRBV10-3 CAISEIGGNTDTQYF TGTGCCATCAGTGAGATTGGCGGGAACACAGATACGCAGTATTTT
TRBD1 TRBJ2-7 . TRBV20-1 CSADRVGSSYNEQYF TGCAGTGCCGACAGGGTAGGGAGCTCCTACAATGAGCAGTACTTC
. TRBJ2-3 . TRBV7-9 CASSSDRDSFETQYF TGTGCCAGCAGCTCCGACCGGGACTCCTTCGAAACGCAGTATTTT
. TRBJ1-2 . TRBV29-1 CSVAYAGADYGYTF TGCAGCGTTGCTTATGCAGGGGCTGACTATGGCTACACCTTC
. TRBJ2-1 . TRBV5-6 CASRQETGPNEQFF TGTGCCAGCAGACAGGAGACAGGTCCTAATGAGCAGTTCTTC
TRBD1 TRBJ1-6 . TRBV11-2 CASSSIPGTGHLHF TGTGCCAGCAGCTCCATCCCTGGGACAGGGCACCTCCACTTT
. TRBJ2-1 . TRBV20-1 CSTRDMRDPFRVNEQFF TGCAGTACTAGAGATATGAGGGACCCGTTCCGGGTGAATGAGCAGTTCTTC
. TRBJ2-7 . TRBV12-3/TRBV12-4 CASSPGTYSYEQYF TGTGCCAGCAGTCCGGGGACGTACTCCTACGAGCAGTACTTC
TRBD2 TRBJ2-6 . TRBV24-1 CATSEGGSGANVLTF TGTGCCACCAGTGAGGGAGGGTCCGGGGCCAACGTCCTGACTTTC
TRBD2 TRBJ2-7 . TRBV12-3/TRBV12-4 CASSTSGSPYEQYF TGTGCCAGCAGTACTAGCGGGAGTCCCTACGAGCAGTACTTC
. TRBJ2-5 few TRBV29-1 CSVVAWTPQETQYF TGCAGCGTCGTTGCCTGGACACCCCAAGAGACCCAGTACTTC
TRBD1 TRBJ1-6 . TRBV9 CASSPQGQGESPLHF TGTGCCAGCAGCCCCCAGGGACAGGGAGAATCACCCCTCCACTTT
. TRBJ2-7 . TRBV6-5 CASRPGIPYEQYF TGTGCCAGCAGACCCGGGATACCATACGAGCAGTACTTC
. TRBJ2-7 . TRBV7-6 CASSDTTTGIHEQYF TGTGCCAGCAGCGATACTACCACAGGGATCCACGAGCAGTACTTC
. TRBJ2-7 . TRBV4-2 CASSQDRGQKPYEQYF TGTGCCAGCAGCCAAGATCGGGGGCAGAAACCCTACGAGCAGTACTTC